This T cell receptor (beta chain) was observed in a study of T cells after yellow fever vaccination. Template switching with 5'RACE generated the TCR cDNA and added a universal primer site and UMIs. MiXCR, applied by TCRdb to the 5' RACE reads, yields one record per CDR3 protein. The sample records about 180,000 distinct CDR3 sequences, roughly 6.2% being singletons. V was cut by 0 bases and J by 8 bases, with 14 bases left in between. CDR1 and CDR2 from the germline V gene are SGHRS and YFSETQ. This CDR3 comprises 14 residues. There are a few counts of this clonotype. The origin of this receptor is a man aged 18 to 30 who received the YFV17D yellow fever vaccine. V is TRBV5-1 and J is TRBJ1-2; D uncertain. The sample in question was CD4+ T cells sorted from PBMCs, obtained on the day of the first yellow fever vaccination. The DNA for the CDR3 is TGCGCCAGCAGCTTGGCCGTAGGGAGGGAAGGCTACACCTTC. The encoded protein is CASSLAVGREGYTF. Full variable domain (outside the CDR3, taken from reference TRBV5-1 and TRBJ1-2): KAGVTQTPRYLIKTRGQQVTLSCSPISGHRSVSWYQQTPGQGLQFLFEYFSETQRNKGNFPGRFSGRQFSNSRSEMNVSTLELGDSALYLCASSLAVGREGYTFGSGTRLTVV.